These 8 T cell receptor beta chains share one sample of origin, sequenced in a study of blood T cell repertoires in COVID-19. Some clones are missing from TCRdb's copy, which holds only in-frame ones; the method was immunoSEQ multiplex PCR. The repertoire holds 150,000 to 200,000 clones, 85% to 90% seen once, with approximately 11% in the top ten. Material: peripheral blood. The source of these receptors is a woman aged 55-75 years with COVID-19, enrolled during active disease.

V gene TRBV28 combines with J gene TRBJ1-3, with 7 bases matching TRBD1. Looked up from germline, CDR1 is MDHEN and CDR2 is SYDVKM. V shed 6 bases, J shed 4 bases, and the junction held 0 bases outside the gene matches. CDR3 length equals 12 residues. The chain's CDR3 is CASRTGGNTIYF. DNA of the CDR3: TGTGCCAGCAGGACAGGGGGAAACACCATATATTTT.

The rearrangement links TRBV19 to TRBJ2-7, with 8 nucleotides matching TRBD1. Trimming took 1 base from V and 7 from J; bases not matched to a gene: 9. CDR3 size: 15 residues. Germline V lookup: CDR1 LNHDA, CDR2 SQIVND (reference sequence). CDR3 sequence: CASSIVGRGLREQYF. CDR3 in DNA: TGTGCCAGTAGTATAGTTGGCAGGGGGCTGCGGGAGCAGTACTTC.

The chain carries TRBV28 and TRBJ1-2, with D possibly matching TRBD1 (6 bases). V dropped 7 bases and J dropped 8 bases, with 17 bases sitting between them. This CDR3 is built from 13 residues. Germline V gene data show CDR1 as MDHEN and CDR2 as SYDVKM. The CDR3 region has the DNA TGTGCCAGCAAACCACGAGGCAGGGGCGGCTACACCTTC. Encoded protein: CASKPRGRGGYTF.

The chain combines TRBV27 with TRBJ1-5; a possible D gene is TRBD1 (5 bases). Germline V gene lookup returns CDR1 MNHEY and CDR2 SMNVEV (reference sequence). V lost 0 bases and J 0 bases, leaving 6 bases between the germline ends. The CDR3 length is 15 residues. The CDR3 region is CASSLSGGSNQPQHF. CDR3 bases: TGTGCCAGCAGTTTATCGGGGGGTAGCAATCAGCCCCAGCATTTT.

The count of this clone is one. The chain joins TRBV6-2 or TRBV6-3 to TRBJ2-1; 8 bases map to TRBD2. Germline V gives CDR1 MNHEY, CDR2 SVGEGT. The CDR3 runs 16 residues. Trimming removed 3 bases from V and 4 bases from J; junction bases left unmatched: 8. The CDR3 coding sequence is TGTGCCAGCAGTTATCCTGCCGGCGGGGGGTACAATGAGCAGTTCTTC. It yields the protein CASSYPAGGGYNEQFF.

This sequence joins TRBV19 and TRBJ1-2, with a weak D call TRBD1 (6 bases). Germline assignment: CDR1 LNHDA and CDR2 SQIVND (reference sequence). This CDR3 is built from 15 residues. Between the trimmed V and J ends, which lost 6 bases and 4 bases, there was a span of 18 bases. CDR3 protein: CASRPPGVSGYGYTF. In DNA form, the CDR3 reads TGTGCCAGTAGGCCCCCAGGGGTGTCCGGCTATGGCTACACCTTC.

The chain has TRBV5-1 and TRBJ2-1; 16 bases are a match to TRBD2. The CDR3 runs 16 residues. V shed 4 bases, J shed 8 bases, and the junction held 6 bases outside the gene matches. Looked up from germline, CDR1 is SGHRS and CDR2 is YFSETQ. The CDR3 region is CASSPGLAGGPDEQFF. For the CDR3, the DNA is TGCGCCAGCAGCCCGGGACTAGCGGGAGGGCCCGATGAGCAGTTCTTC.

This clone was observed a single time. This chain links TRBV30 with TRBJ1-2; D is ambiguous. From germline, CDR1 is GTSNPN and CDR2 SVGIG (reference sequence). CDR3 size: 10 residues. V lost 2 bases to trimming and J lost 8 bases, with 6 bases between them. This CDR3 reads CAWSPVGYTF. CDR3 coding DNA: TGTGCCTGGAGTCCGGTGGGCTACACCTTC.